This entry lists 5 T cell receptor beta chains sequenced from one sample in a study of T cells in Graves' hyperthyroidism and ophthalmopathy. RNA transcripts gave rise to amplified TCR beta CDR3 regions. First-round RT-PCR with HTBI primers amplified the TCR CDR3 region. One entry per CDR3 protein results from TCRdb running MiXCR on the multiplex PCR reads. Here the sample spans more than 500,000 distinct CDR3 sequences, under 60% being singletons. The specimen was peripheral blood or thyroid tissue (not recorded which). These receptors originate from an adult woman with Graves' disease, either hyperthyroidism or ophthalmopathy (not recorded which).

The chain uses TRBV28 and TRBJ1-1, with 7 bases fitting TRBD1. This CDR3 is built from 17 residues. V shed 4 bases, J shed 0 bases, and the junction held 11 bases outside the gene matches. Germline V gene sequence: CDR1 MDHEN, CDR2 SYDVKM. The CDR3 nucleotides read TGTGCCAGCAGTTGGATTACAGGGGATTTAATGAACACTGAAGCTTTCTTT. The encoded protein is CASSWITGDLMNTEAFF.

This clonotype was observed many times. The chain recombines TRBV9 with TRBJ1-6; 7 nucleotides agree with TRBD1. Losses at the gene ends were 0 bases for V and 7 bases for J; bases not matched to a gene: 7. The CDR3 is 16 residues long. Per the germline V gene, CDR1 is SGDLS and CDR2 is YYNGEE. The CDR3 spells CASSVEGGQTNSPLHF. The CDR3 bases are TGTGCCAGCAGCGTAGAGGGGGGACAGACAAATTCACCCCTCCACTTT.

The rearrangement joins TRBV7-3 to TRBJ2-3; no definite D call. The germline V gene encodes CDR1 SGHTA and CDR2 FQGTGA. V gave up 9 bases and J gave up 1 base, with 11 bases separating them. This CDR3 comprises 13 residues. CDR3 loop: CASNHGGTDTQYF. The CDR3 nucleotides read TGTGCCAGTAACCATGGGGGCACAGATACGCAGTATTTT.

This clonotype was seen ten or more times. The chain uses TRBV4-1 and TRBJ2-5, with 7 nucleotides matching TRBD2. With V trimmed by 4 bases and J by 5 bases, 10 bases remained unmatched. The CDR3 runs to 15 residues. Germline CDR1 and CDR2: MGHRA and YSYEKL. In DNA, the CDR3 is TGCGCCAGCAGCCGGGTTTCCGGGAGGTGGGAGACCCAGTACTTC. Protein sequence: CASSRVSGRWETQYF.

The rearrangement joins TRBV10-2 to TRBJ2-5; D unresolved. The CDR3 has 14 residues. Trimming took 2 bases from V and 5 from J, leaving 12 bases between them. Germline loops: CDR1 WSHSY, CDR2 SAAADI. The CDR3 DNA reads TGCGCCAGCAGTGAGGACCCTGGGCTGGAGACCCAGTACTTC. Its translation: CASSEDPGLETQYF.